This entry features one T cell receptor (beta chain) sequence. The antigen is unknown. All the people who gave samples were healthy bone marrow donors. This record belongs to a study of cytomegalovirus exposure and HLA in healthy donors. Whole-study results and caveats: With DRB1 most and HLA-C fewest, TCR association rates differed between HLA loci in a later analysis. Later genetic work tied a missense DCLRE1C variant to beta-chain V and J trimming.

The primer mix had 60 Vbeta and 13 Jbeta primers. As processed by the authors: In a later analysis, of 80 million or so unique beta chains, about 11 million appeared in at least two donors. The repertoire was sequenced with immunoSEQ multiplex PCR; TCRdb's copy has only in-frame clones and lacks some. Clone size and the V and J calls come from that table; the DNA yielded D and trimming. Here the sample spans about 140,000 clones, 60% to 80% being singletons. Germline values: CDR1 MNHEY, CDR2 SMNVEV (reference sequence). J was trimmed by 8 bases and V by 3 bases; bases with no gene match: 12. CDR3 length equals 16 residues.

The chain recombines TRBV27 with TRBJ1-4, with 7 positions matching TRBD1. The clonotype was recovered from a woman in her twenties or thirties in good health and CMV-seronegative. What was sequenced was PBMCs. CDR3 nucleotides: TGTGCCAGCAGTTTTGGGCGACAGGGTCTTAAGGAAAAACTGTTTTTT. The encoded protein is CASSFGRQGLKEKLFF.